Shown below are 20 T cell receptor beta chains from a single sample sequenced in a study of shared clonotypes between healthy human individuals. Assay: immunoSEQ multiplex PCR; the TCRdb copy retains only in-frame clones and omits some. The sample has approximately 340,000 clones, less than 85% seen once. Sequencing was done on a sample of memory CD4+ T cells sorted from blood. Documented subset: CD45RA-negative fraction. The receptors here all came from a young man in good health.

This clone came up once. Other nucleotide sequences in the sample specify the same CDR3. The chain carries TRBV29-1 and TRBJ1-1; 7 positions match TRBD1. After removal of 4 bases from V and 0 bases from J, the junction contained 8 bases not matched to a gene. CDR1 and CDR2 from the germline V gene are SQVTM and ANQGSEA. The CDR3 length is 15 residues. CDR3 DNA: TGCAGCGTTGCACAGGGGTGGGGGATGAACACTGAAGCTTTCTTT. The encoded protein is CSVAQGWGMNTEAFF.

The CDR3: CASSKPGQGADQPQHF. The CDR3 DNA sequence: TGTGCCAGCAGTAAACCGGGACAGGGGGCGGATCAGCCCCAGCATTTT. V usage is TRBV28 and J usage is TRBJ1-5; 12 bases line up with TRBD1. Germline V CDR1 and CDR2: MDHEN, SYDVKM. This CDR3 comprises 16 residues. V gave up 5 bases and J gave up 5 bases; unmatched junction bases: 7.

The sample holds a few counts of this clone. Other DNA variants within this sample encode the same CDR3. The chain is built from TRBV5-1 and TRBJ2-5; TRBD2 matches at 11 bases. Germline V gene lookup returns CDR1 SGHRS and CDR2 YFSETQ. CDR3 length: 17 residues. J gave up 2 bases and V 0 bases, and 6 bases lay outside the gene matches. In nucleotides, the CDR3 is TGCGCCAGCAGCTTGGCCTTAGCGGGAGGGCTTCAAGAGACCCAGTACTTC. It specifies CASSLALAGGLQETQYF. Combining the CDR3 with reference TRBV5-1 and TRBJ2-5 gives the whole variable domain KAGVTQTPRYLIKTRGQQVTLSCSPISGHRSVSWYQQTPGQGLQFLFEYFSETQRNKGNFPGRFSGRQFSNSRSEMNVSTLELGDSALYLCASSLALAGGLQETQYFGPGTRLLVL.

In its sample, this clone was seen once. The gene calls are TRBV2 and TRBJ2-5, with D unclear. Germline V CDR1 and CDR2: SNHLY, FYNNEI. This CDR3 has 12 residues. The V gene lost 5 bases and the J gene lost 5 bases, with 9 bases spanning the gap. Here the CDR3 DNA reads TGTGCCAGCAGTTACAACATGGAGACCCAGTACTTC. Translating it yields CASSYNMETQYF. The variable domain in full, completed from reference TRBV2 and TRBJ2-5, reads EPEVTQTPSHQVTQMGQEVILRCVPISNHLYFYWYRQILGQKVEFLVSFYNNEISEKSEIFDDQFSVERPDGSNFTLKIRSTKLEDSAMYFCASSYNMETQYFGPGTRLLVL.

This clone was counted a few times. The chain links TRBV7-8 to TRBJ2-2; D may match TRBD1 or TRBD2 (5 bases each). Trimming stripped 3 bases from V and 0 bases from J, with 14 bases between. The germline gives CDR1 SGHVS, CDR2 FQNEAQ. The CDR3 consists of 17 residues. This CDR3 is CASSFSGAHSNTGELFF. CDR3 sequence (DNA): TGTGCCAGCAGCTTTTCCGGGGCCCATTCGAACACCGGGGAGCTGTTTTTT. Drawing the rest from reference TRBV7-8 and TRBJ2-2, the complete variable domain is GAGVSQSPRYKVAKRGQDVALRCDPISGHVSLFWYQQALGQGPEFLTYFQNEAQLDKSGLPSDRFFAERPEGSVSTLKIQRTQQEDSAVYLCASSFSGAHSNTGELFFGEGSRLTVL.

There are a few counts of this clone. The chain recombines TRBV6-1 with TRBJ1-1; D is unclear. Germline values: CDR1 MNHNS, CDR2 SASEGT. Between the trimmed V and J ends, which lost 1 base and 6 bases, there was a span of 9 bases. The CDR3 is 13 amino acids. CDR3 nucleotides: TGTGCCAGCAGTGAAGAGCCGGTCCCTGAAGCTTTCTTT. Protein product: CASSEEPVPEAFF.

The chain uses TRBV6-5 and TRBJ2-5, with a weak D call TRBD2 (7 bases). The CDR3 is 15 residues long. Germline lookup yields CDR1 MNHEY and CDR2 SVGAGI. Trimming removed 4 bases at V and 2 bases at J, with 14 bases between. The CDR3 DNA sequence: TGTGCCAGCAGTTCTCCAGCGGGACAACAAGAGACCCAGTACTTC. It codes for CASSSPAGQQETQYF.

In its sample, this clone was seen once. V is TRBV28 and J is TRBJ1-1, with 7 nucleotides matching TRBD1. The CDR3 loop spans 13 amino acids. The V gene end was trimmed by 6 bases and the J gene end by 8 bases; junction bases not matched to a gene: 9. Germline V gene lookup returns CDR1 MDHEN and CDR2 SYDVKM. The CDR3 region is CASRGTAFREAFF. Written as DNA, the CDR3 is TGTGCCAGCAGGGGGACAGCCTTCCGCGAAGCTTTCTTT.

CDR3 sequence: CASSEFGSNTDTQYF. The CDR3 region has the DNA TGTGCCAGCAGTGAGTTTGGGAGCAACACAGATACGCAGTATTTT. This chain links TRBV6-1 with TRBJ2-3, with D perhaps TRBD2 (5 bases). The CDR3 length is 15 residues. V lost 3 bases and J 2 bases, leaving 12 bases between the germline ends. Germline loops: CDR1 MNHNS, CDR2 SASEGT.

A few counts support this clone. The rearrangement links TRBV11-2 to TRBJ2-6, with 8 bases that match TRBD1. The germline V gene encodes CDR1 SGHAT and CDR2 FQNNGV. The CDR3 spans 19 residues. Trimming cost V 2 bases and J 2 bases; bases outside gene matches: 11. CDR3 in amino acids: CASSLPPTARGPGANVLTF. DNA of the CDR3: TGTGCCAGCAGCTTACCACCTACAGCCAGGGGGCCTGGGGCCAACGTCCTGACTTTC.

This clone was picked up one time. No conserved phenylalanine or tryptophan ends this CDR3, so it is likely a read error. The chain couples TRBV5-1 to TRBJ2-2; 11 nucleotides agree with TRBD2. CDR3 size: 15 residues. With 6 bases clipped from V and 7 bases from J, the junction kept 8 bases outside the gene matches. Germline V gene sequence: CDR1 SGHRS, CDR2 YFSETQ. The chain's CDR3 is CASTQTGTSGGELFS. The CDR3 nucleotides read TGCGCCAGCACCCAAACCGGGACTAGCGGCGGGGAGCTGTTTTCT.

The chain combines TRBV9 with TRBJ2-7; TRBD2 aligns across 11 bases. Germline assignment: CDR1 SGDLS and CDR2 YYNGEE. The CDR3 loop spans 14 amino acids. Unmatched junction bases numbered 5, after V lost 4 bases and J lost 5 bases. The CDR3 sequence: CASSFSGRGNEQYF. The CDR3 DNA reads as TGTGCCAGCAGCTTTAGCGGGAGGGGGAACGAGCAGTACTTC.

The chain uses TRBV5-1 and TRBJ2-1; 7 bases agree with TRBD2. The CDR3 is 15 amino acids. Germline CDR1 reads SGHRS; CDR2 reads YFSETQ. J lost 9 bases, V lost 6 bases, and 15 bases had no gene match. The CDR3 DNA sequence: TGCGCCAGCACCCCCTACGGGGGGACGTTATCTGAGCAGTTCTTC. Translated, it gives CASTPYGGTLSEQFF.

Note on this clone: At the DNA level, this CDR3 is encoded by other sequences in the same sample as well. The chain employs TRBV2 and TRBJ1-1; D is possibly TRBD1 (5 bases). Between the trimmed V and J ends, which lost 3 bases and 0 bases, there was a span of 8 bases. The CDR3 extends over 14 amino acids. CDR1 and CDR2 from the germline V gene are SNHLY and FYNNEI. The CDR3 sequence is CASSERGLNTEAFF. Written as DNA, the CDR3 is TGTGCCAGCAGTGAGAGGGGACTGAACACTGAAGCTTTCTTT. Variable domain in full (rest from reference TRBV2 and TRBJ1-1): EPEVTQTPSHQVTQMGQEVILRCVPISNHLYFYWYRQILGQKVEFLVSFYNNEISEKSEIFDDQFSVERPDGSNFTLKIRSTKLEDSAMYFCASSERGLNTEAFFGQGTRLTVV.

CDR3 bases: TGTGCCAGCAGCTTAGGACAGGGGGGCGATGAGCAGTTCTTC. This gives the protein CASSLGQGGDEQFF. The rearrangement joins TRBV7-8 to TRBJ2-1; 9 bases match TRBD1. The CDR3 sequence is 14 residues long. J lost 8 bases, V lost 1 base, and 3 bases had no gene match. Germline CDR1 reads SGHVS; CDR2 reads FQNEAQ.

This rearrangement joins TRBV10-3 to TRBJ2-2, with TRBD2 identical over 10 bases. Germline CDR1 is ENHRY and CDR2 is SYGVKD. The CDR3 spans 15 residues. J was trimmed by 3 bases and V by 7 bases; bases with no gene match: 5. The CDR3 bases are TGTGCCATCAACCGGAGCGGGAGGGACACCGGGGAGCTGTTTTTT. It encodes CAINRSGRDTGELFF.

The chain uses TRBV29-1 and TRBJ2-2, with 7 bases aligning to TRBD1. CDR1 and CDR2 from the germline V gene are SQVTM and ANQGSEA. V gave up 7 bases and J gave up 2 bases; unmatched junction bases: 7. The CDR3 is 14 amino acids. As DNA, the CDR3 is TGCAGCGCAGGGACAGACTTAAACACCGGGGAGCTGTTTTTT. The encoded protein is CSAGTDLNTGELFF.

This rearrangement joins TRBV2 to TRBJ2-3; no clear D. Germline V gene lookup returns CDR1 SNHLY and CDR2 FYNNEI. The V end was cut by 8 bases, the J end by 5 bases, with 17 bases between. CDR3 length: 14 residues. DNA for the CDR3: TGTGCCAGCGGAGTTCGGCTAGTAGTAGATACGCAGTATTTT. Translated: CASGVRLVVDTQYF. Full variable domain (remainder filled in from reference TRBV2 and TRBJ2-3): EPEVTQTPSHQVTQMGQEVILRCVPISNHLYFYWYRQILGQKVEFLVSFYNNEISEKSEIFDDQFSVERPDGSNFTLKIRSTKLEDSAMYFCASGVRLVVDTQYFGPGTRLTVL.

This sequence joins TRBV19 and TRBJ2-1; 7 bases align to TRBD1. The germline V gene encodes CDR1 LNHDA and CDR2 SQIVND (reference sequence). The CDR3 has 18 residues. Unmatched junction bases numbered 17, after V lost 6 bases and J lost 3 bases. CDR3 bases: TGTGCCAGTAGCCACCTCAGGGGCCCAGGGGGTCGCTACAATGAGCAGTTCTTC. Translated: CASSHLRGPGGRYNEQFF.

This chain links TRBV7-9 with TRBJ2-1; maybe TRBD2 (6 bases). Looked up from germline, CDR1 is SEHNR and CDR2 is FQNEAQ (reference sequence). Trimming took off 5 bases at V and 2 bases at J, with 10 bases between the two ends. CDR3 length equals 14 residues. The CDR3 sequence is CASSLRGTYNEQFF. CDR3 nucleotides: TGTGCCAGCAGCCTCCGCGGGACCTACAATGAGCAGTTCTTC.